This T cell receptor (beta chain) derives from a study of T cell responses to AZD1222 COVID-19 vaccine (dated by TCRdb to about 2021). For the wider study: AZD1222 recipients given second doses at about 4 weeks or at about 12 weeks were pooled, since spike-specific TCR depth and breadth were not found to differ between the two schedules. TCR sequencing was performed for some 250 trial participants, of whom roughly 200 were given two doses of AZD1222 and 26 were given two doses of MenACWY control vaccine. Trial participants were enrolled by age into 18-55, 56-69 and 70-plus year subgroups, with approximately 160, 26 and 62 TCR-sequenced participants respectively.

Remarks on this clone: It has no known antigen specificity. No base quality information exists; no much larger clone differs at one position.

The junction carries 14 bases between V and J, which are trimmed by 8 bases and 4 bases respectively. The CDR1 and CDR2 encoded by the germline V gene (reference sequence) are LNHNV and YYDKDF. The CDR3 runs 14 residues from the cysteine to the phenylalanine. Only CDR3 DNA is held: 42 bases, read in frame from base 1. The time point label on this specimen signifies: baseline before first vaccination. Vaccinee samples were obtained from the UK trials COV001 and COV002, which included a single-blind randomized controlled phase 2/3 trial of AZD1222 (ChAdOx1 nCoV-19) in healthy adults. Trial participant PBMC samples were collected at day 0 and day 28 after the second dose for TCRbeta chain sequencing. The CDR3 regions of human TCRbeta chains were analyzed by immunosequencing. Concerning the study's data processing: Repertoire TCRs were checked for matches against a reference library of SARS-CoV-2-specific TCRs that had been generated using the MIRA antigen-specificity platform. Breadth was defined as the fraction of unique TCRs that were SARS-CoV-2-associated, and depth was defined as the fraction of total T cells that were SARS-CoV-2-associated. Using the MIRA data, every spike-specific TCR was mapped to the spike region that the TCR reacted to and assigned to either a CD4 or a CD8 class. Log10-transformed breadth and depth values were compared by one-way ANOVA with Sidak's multiple comparisons tests. What TCRdb holds here is the immuneACCESS table cut down to in-frame rearrangements. Part of the clones is not present; checked against another copy, under half of the missing clones reflect an unresolved V gene, and the others are unexplained. V and J calls and clone size are as listed in that table; D and trimming were resolved from the DNA. This sample gives over 120,000 clones in total; more than 80% of them show up just once. The ten largest make up more than 1.5% of the sample.

Beyond this particular receptor, the publication reports: Vaccine-associated CD4 TCRs spanned the whole spike protein, with dominant responses in regions 160-218 and 743-854. Participants were mostly white British, with more females than males. The authors suggested clonal diversity may have been underestimated. Conclusions about previously exposed vaccinees are limited, since just five to seven AZD1222 recipients were seropositive for SARS-CoV-2 at baseline. Reportedly, close to half of the unique spike-specific TCRs recognized epitopes lying outside the regions that are mutated in the B.1.351 and B.1.1.7 variants. The 56-69-year group was small, and its depth increase did not reach significance, likely because of low power. Spike-specific TCR breadth and depth rose significantly after two AZD1222 doses compared with day 0 and with MenACWY recipients. Because no day 14 peak-response samples were available, the repertoires could be characterized only after the peak T cell response.

The sequence derives from an adult in good health. The rearrangement combines TRBV15 with TRBJ2-2; the D gene cannot be named for sure. The source was peripheral blood, collected on day 0 of AZD1222 vaccination. The CDR3 region: CATRDRHSTGELFF. The DNA sequence follows: TGTGCCACCCGTGACCGACACTCCACCGGGGAGCTGTTTTTT.